These 18 T cell receptor beta chains came from one sample sequenced in a study of cytomegalovirus exposure and HLA in healthy donors. PCR used 60 Vbeta primers and 13 Jbeta primers. Here immunoSEQ multiplex PCR was the method, and the copy in TCRdb shows in-frame clones only, minus some. Of 120,000 or so clones in the sample, around 86% are singletons; the top ten hold 2.1%. Sequenced: PBMCs. The receptors here all came from a man aged 30-40 years in good health and CMV-seronegative.

The chain couples TRBV2 to TRBJ1-4; D call uncertain. CDR1 SNHLY and CDR2 FYNNEI come from the germline V gene. Between the trimmed V and J ends, which lost 4 bases and 0 bases, there was a span of 12 bases. CDR3 length: 16 amino acids. DNA of the CDR3: TGTGCCAGCAGTGGGGTCAGAGAGGCAACTAATGAAAAACTGTTTTTT. Translated: CASSGVREATNEKLFF.

The chain is built from TRBV19 and TRBJ1-2, with a weak D call TRBD1 (5 bases). This CDR3 region has 15 residues. Germline V gene sequence: CDR1 LNHDA, CDR2 SQIVND (reference sequence). The germline V and J ends were trimmed by 0 bases and 8 bases, with 16 bases remaining between them. CDR3 in amino acids: CASSIDEAGYFGYTF. DNA of the CDR3: TGTGCCAGTAGTATAGATGAGGCAGGGTATTTCGGCTACACCTTC. The whole variable domain, filled in from reference TRBV19 and TRBJ1-2, reads DGGITQSPKYLFRKEGQNVTLSCEQNLNHDAMYWYRQDPGQGLRLIYYSQIVNDFQKGDIAEGYSVSREKKESFPLTVTSAQKNPTAFYLCASSIDEAGYFGYTFGSGTRLTVV.

This chain connects TRBV19 to TRBJ1-4, with 8 bases matching TRBD1. Germline trimming cut 9 bases from V and 8 bases from J; bases unmatched to any gene: 8. CDR1 LNHDA and CDR2 SQIVND come from the germline V gene (reference sequence). The CDR3 has 13 residues. The CDR3 sequence: CASRTGIYEKLFF. The DNA of the CDR3 is TGTGCCAGCCGGACAGGGATATACGAAAAACTGTTTTTT.

The V call is TRBV28, the J call TRBJ2-1; D uncertain. This CDR3 is built from 14 residues. CDR1 and CDR2 from the germline V gene are MDHEN and SYDVKM. Trimming shortened V by 2 bases and J by 2 bases, and 7 bases separated the two germline ends. DNA for the CDR3: TGTGCCAGCAGTTTAACTGCCCCCTACAATGAGCAGTTCTTC. Translating gives CASSLTAPYNEQFF.

The chain employs TRBV11-3 and TRBJ2-5; 12 bases are shared with TRBD1. Per germline, CDR1 SGHNT and CDR2 YENEEA. CDR3 length: 16 amino acids. The trim removed 4 bases at V and 5 bases at J, leaving 8 bases unmatched. The CDR3 nucleotides read TGTGCCAGCAGCTCCGGGACAGGGGGCGCTGCGGAGACCCAGTACTTC. This translates into CASSSGTGGAAETQYF.

This clone came up once. This chain joins TRBV2 and TRBJ2-1; 12 nucleotides match TRBD2. Looked up from germline, CDR1 is SNHLY and CDR2 is FYNNEI. This CDR3 contains 16 residues. V trimming: 7 bases; J trimming: 0 bases; junction bases outside the gene matches: 4. CDR3 bases: TGTGCCAGCACGACTAGCGGGGGCCTCTCCTACAATGAGCAGTTCTTC. Translated: CASTTSGGLSYNEQFF. Together with reference TRBV2 and TRBJ2-1, the CDR3 gives the full variable domain: EPEVTQTPSHQVTQMGQEVILRCVPISNHLYFYWYRQILGQKVEFLVSFYNNEISEKSEIFDDQFSVERPDGSNFTLKIRSTKLEDSAMYFCASTTSGGLSYNEQFFGPGTRLTVL.

The V call is TRBV5-1, the J call TRBJ2-7, with D tentatively TRBD1 (5 bases). Between the trimmed V and J ends, which lost 2 bases and 3 bases, there was a span of 12 bases. Germline CDR1 SGHRS, CDR2 YFSETQ. The CDR3 runs to 14 residues. CDR3 coding DNA: TGCGCCAGCAGCTTCCAAGGGGTATTCTACGAGCAGTACTTC. Amino acid sequence: CASSFQGVFYEQYF.

In DNA, the CDR3 is TGCGCCAGCAGCCAAGCCCGCGGGGGGGTCGACGAGCAGTACTTC. Its protein is CASSQARGGVDEQYF. V and J are TRBV4-3 and TRBJ2-7, with 9 bases that match TRBD2. V gave up 1 base and J gave up 5 bases; unmatched junction bases: 6. CDR3 length: 15 amino acids. The germline V gene has CDR1 LGHNA and CDR2 YSLEER.

This chain uses TRBV2 with TRBJ2-3, with D possibly TRBD1 on 6 matching bases. This CDR3 contains 17 residues. V was shortened by 6 bases and J by 0 bases, with 19 bases between the two germline ends. Germline V CDR1 and CDR2: SNHLY, FYNNEI. The CDR3 loop reads CASSQKSIDRSTDTQYF. DNA for the CDR3: TGTGCCAGCAGCCAAAAATCAATAGACAGGAGCACAGATACGCAGTATTTT.

About this clone: The sample has other DNA sequences that encode this CDR3 too. The V call is TRBV5-1, the J call TRBJ2-3, with no clear D. CDR1 is SGHRS, CDR2 YFSETQ, per germline. Deletions cut 0 bases from V and 4 bases from J, with 12 bases between. The CDR3 totals 15 residues. CDR3 in amino acids: CASSLGAGGPDTQYF. CDR3 nucleotides: TGCGCCAGCAGCTTGGGAGCCGGCGGTCCAGATACGCAGTATTTT.

The J gene is TRBJ1-2, the V gene TRBV11-2, with D perhaps matching TRBD1 (5 bases). Trimming pared 2 bases from V and 4 bases from J, leaving 17 bases between. Germline loops: CDR1 SGHAT, CDR2 FQNNGV. The CDR3 consists of 16 residues. The chain's CDR3 is CASSLSQGSGPYGYTF. In nucleotides, the CDR3 is TGTGCCAGCAGCTTATCTCAGGGTTCGGGTCCCTATGGCTACACCTTC.

This clone has a handful of counts. The V call is TRBV19, the J call TRBJ2-5; a possible D gene is TRBD1 (5 bases). Germline V gives CDR1 LNHDA, CDR2 SQIVND (reference sequence). Trimming removed 8 bases at V and 5 bases at J, with 12 bases between. The CDR3 contains 12 residues. The CDR3 protein is CASSGNGETQYF. The CDR3 nucleotides read TGTGCCAGTTCAGGGAACGGGGAGACCCAGTACTTC. The whole variable domain, remainder taken from reference TRBV19 and TRBJ2-5, is DGGITQSPKYLFRKEGQNVTLSCEQNLNHDAMYWYRQDPGQGLRLIYYSQIVNDFQKGDIAEGYSVSREKKESFPLTVTSAQKNPTAFYLCASSGNGETQYFGPGTRLLVL.

V gene TRBV7-9 combines with J gene TRBJ1-2; D is ambiguous. The CDR3 is 14 residues long. V was cut by 5 bases and J by 9 bases, with 19 bases left in between. Germline V CDR1 and CDR2: SEHNR, FQNEAQ (reference sequence). CDR3 sequence reads: CASSLTTLPLSYTF. The CDR3 DNA follows: TGTGCCAGCAGCCTAACTACACTACCCTTAAGCTACACCTTC.

V usage is TRBV25-1 and J usage is TRBJ2-5; 9 nucleotides align to TRBD2. V shed 3 bases, J shed 1 base, and the junction held 6 bases outside the gene matches. CDR1 is MGHDK, CDR2 SYGVNS, per germline. The CDR3 contains 16 residues. CDR3 region: CASSDPSGEIQETQYF. CDR3 bases: TGTGCCAGCAGTGATCCTAGCGGGGAGATCCAAGAGACCCAGTACTTC.

The table lists this clone with a few counts. V and J are TRBV6-1 and TRBJ2-6; D possibly corresponds to TRBD1 (6 bases). V was clipped by 2 bases and J by 2 bases, with 10 bases between them. CDR1 and CDR2 (germline): MNHNS, SASEGT. The CDR3 length is 16 residues. CDR3 loop: CASSERTGTGANVLTF. As DNA, the CDR3 is TGTGCCAGCAGTGAACGAACAGGGACTGGGGCCAACGTCCTGACTTTC.

This chain uses TRBV4-3 with TRBJ2-3; the D gene is possibly TRBD1 (6 bases). Trimming removed 2 bases at V and 3 bases at J, with 15 bases between. Germline CDR1 reads LGHNA; CDR2 reads YSLEER. CDR3 length equals 16 residues. As DNA, the CDR3 is TGCGCCAGCAGCCAATCCTCAGGGGTCGTGACAGATACGCAGTATTTT. Protein: CASSQSSGVVTDTQYF.

The gene calls are TRBV28 and TRBJ1-1; maybe TRBD1 (6 bases). The CDR3 extends over 15 amino acids. Germline lookup yields CDR1 MDHEN and CDR2 SYDVKM. V lost 1 base and J 4 bases, leaving 13 bases between the germline ends. The CDR3 here is CASSLSGRGGTEAFF. Written as DNA, the CDR3 is TGTGCCAGCAGTTTATCGGGTAGAGGGGGCACTGAAGCTTTCTTT.

In its sample, this clone was seen a few times. The chain links TRBV2 to TRBJ1-4, with TRBD1 as a possible D gene (5 bases). From germline, CDR1 is SNHLY and CDR2 FYNNEI. This CDR3 is 15 amino acids long. V was pared by 2 bases and J by 1 base, with 8 bases between. CDR3 nucleotide sequence: TGTGCCAGCAGTGAATTCGGGGGAACTAATGAAAAACTGTTTTTT. The encoded protein is CASSEFGGTNEKLFF.